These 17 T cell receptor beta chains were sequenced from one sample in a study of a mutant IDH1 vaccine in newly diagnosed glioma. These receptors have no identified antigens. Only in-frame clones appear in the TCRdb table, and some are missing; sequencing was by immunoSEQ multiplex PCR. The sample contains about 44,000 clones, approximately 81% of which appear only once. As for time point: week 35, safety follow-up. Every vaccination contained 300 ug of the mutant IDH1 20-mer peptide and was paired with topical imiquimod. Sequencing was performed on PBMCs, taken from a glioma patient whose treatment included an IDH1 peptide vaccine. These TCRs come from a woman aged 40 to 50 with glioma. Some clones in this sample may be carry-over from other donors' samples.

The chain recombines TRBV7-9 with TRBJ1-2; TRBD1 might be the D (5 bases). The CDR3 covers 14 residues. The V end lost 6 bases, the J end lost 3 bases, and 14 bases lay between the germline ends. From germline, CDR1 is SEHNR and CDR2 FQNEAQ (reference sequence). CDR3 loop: CASSYPGLDYGYTF. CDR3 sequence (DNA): TGTGCCAGCAGTTATCCGGGACTGGACTATGGCTACACCTTC.

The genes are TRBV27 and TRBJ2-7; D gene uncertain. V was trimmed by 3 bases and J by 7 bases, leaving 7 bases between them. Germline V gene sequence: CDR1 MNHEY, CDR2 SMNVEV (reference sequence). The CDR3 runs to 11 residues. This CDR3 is CASSFRTEQYF. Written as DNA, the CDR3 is TGTGCCAGCAGTTTTCGGACGGAGCAGTACTTC.

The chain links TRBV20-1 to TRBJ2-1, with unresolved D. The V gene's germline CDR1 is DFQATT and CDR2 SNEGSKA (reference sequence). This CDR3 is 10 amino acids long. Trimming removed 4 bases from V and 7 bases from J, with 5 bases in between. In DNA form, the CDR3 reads TGCAGTGCTAAAGGGAATGAGCAGTTCTTC. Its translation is CSAKGNEQFF.

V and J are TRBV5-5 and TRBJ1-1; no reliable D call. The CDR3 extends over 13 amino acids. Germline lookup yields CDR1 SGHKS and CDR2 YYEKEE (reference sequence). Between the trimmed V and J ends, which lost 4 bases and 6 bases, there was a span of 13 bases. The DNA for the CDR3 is TGTGCCAGCAGCCTACACCGGGTGGCTGAAGCTTTCTTT. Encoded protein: CASSLHRVAEAFF.

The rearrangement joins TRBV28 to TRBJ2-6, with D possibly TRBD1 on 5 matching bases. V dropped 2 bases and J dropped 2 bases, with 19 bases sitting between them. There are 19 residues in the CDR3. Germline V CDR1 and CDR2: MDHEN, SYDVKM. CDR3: CASSLNPTLTDTGANVLTF. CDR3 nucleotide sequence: TGTGCCAGCAGTTTAAACCCCACTCTGACAGACACTGGGGCCAACGTCCTGACTTTC. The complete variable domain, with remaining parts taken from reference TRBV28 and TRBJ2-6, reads DVKVTQSSRYLVKRTGEKVFLECVQDMDHENMFWYRQDPGLGLRLIYFSYDVKMKEKGDIPEGYSVSREKKERFSLILESASTNQTSMYLCASSLNPTLTDTGANVLTFGAGSRLTVL.

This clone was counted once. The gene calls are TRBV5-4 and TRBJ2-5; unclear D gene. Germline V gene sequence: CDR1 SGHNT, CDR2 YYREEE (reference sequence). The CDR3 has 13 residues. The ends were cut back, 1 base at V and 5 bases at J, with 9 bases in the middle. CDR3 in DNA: TGTGCCAGCAGCTTGATTGGAGTGGAGACCCAGTACTTC. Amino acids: CASSLIGVETQYF. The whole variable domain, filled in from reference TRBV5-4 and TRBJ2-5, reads ETGVTQSPTHLIKTRGQQVTLRCSSQSGHNTVSWYQQALGQGPQFIFQYYREEENGRGNFPPRFSGLQFPNYSSELNVNALELDDSALYLCASSLIGVETQYFGPGTRLLVL.

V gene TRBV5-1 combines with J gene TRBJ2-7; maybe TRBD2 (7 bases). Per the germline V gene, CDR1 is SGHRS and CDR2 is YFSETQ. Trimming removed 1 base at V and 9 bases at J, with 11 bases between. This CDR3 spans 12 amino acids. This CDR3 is CASSLSGEGQYF. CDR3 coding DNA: TGCGCCAGCAGCTTGTCAGGGGAGGGGCAGTACTTC.

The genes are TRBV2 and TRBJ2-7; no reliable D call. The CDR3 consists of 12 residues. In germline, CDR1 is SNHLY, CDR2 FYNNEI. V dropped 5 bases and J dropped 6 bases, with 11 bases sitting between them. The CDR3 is CASSLDLAEQYF. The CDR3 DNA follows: TGTGCCAGCAGTCTGGACCTGGCCGAGCAGTACTTC.

CDR3: CASSPVSGQPFPKYF. The CDR3, as DNA: TGTGCCAGCAGCCCCGTCTCGGGACAGCCTTTTCCCAAGTACTTC. The chain couples TRBV13 to TRBJ2-7; TRBD1 aligns across 7 bases. V shed 5 bases and J 11 bases; nucleotides not matched to a gene: 18. The CDR3 has 15 residues. Per germline, CDR1 PRHDT and CDR2 FYEKMQ (reference sequence).

CDR3 sequence: CASSTFRGLGEQFF. CDR3 in DNA: TGTGCCAGCAGCACATTCCGGGGCCTGGGGGAGCAGTTCTTC. The rearrangement joins TRBV5-4 to TRBJ2-1; D tentatively reads TRBD1 or TRBD2 (5 bases each). Germline CDR1 reads SGHNT; CDR2 reads YYREEE (reference sequence). Trimming left V 4 bases short and J 10 bases short, with 18 bases between. The CDR3 consists of 14 residues.

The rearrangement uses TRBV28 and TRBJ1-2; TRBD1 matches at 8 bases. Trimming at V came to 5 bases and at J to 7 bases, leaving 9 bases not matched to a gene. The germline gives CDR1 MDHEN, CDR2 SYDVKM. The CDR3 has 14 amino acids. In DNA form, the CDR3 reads TGTGCCAGCAGTCTAAGGACAGGGCGAGGTGGCTACACCTTC. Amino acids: CASSLRTGRGGYTF.

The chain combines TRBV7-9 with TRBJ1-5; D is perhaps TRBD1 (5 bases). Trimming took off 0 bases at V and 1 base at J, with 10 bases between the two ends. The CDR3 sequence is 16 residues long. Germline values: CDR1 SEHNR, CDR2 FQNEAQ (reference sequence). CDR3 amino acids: CASSLAAGVSNQPQHF. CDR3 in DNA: TGTGCCAGCAGCTTAGCAGCGGGGGTGAGCAATCAGCCCCAGCATTTT.

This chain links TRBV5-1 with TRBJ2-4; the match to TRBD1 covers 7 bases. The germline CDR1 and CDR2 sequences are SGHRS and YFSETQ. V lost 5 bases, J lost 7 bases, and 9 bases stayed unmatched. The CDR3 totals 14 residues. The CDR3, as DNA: TGCGCCAGCAGAGTAACAGGGGATGGGAACATTCAGTACTTC. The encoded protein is CASRVTGDGNIQYF.

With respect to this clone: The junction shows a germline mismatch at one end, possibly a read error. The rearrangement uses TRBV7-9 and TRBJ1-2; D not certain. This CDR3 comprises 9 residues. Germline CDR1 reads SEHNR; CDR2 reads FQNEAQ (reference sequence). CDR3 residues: CASRAEVVF. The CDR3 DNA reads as TGTGCCAGCAGGGCGGAGGTGGTCTTC.

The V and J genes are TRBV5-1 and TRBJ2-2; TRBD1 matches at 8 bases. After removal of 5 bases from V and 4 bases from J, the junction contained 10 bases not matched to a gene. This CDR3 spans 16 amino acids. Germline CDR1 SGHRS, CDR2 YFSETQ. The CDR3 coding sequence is TGCGCCAGCAGAAAGGATCAGGGGGCGGGCACCGGGGAGCTGTTTTTT. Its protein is CASRKDQGAGTGELFF.

The CDR3 here is CASSEGGNTIYF. Written as DNA, the CDR3 is TGTGCCAGCAGCGAGGGAGGAAACACCATATATTTT. V usage is TRBV9 and J usage is TRBJ1-3; D remains ambiguous. The CDR3 has 12 residues. The V end was cut by 3 bases, the J end by 4 bases, with 5 bases between. In germline, CDR1 is SGDLS, CDR2 YYNGEE.

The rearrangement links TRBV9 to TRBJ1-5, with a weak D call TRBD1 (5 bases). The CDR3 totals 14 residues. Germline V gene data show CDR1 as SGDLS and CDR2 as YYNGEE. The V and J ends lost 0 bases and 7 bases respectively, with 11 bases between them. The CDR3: CASSVGGWGQPQHF. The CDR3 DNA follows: TGTGCCAGCAGCGTAGGAGGGTGGGGGCAGCCCCAGCATTTT.